This T cell receptor (beta chain) derives from a study of shared clonotypes between healthy human individuals. Memory CD4+ cells were the fraction left after CD45RA+ naive selection. Trimming cost V 5 bases and J 0 bases, with 10 bases left between them. Germline V lookup: CDR1 SQVTM, CDR2 ANQGSEA. The CDR3 contains 13 residues. Measured with immunoSEQ multiplex PCR; TCRdb has only the in-frame clones, and not every one. The sample shows around 700,000 clones, about three quarters of them seen only once. Input material: memory CD4+ T cells sorted from blood. Subset noted: CD45RA-negative fraction. This chain uses TRBV29-1 with TRBJ1-1; TRBD1 is a possible D gene (5 bases). The origin of this receptor is a woman aged 25 to 39 in good health. Written as DNA, the CDR3 is TGCAGCGTTTCAGGGCCTTTGAACACTGAAGCTTTCTTT. Residues: CSVSGPLNTEAFF.